This T cell receptor beta chain was found in a study of response to subunit inactivated influenza vaccine. V gave up 5 bases and J gave up 0 bases, with 17 bases separating them. This CDR3 contains 17 residues. One entry per CDR3 protein, called by TCRdb with MiXCR from the RT-PCR reads. The top ten hold 10% of the sample, which has over 800,000 distinct CDR3 sequences, less than 25% seen once. Sample: PBMCs from blood, taken roughly 5 days after vaccination. This clonotype was obtained from a man aged 45-65 years who received an inactivated influenza vaccine. The chain is built from TRBV12-3 or TRBV12-4 and TRBJ2-1; D is uncertain. This CDR3 reads CASSPQTGVSSYNEQFF. CDR3 bases: TGTGCCAGCAGTCCCCAGACTGGAGTGAGCTCCTACAATGAGCAGTTCTTC.